The TCR beta chain under discussion was sequenced for a study of cytomegalovirus exposure and HLA in healthy donors. For the study at large: The roughly 100 million unique TCR beta sequences, from roughly 170 million T cells, were found by an earlier analysis. The Caucasian-associated ancestry cluster contained 81% of the 398 genotyped donors. Unique TCRs numbering roughly 80 million, obtained from HLA-typed donors, made up an early data release.

To note about this clone: No conserved phenylalanine or tryptophan is present at the end of the CDR3, so a read error is the likely explanation. The DNA is left out, because the CDR3 cannot be placed on it with certainty; the CDR3 is given as TCRdb lists it.

13 Jbeta primers and 60 Vbeta primers were used for the PCR. Measured with immunoSEQ multiplex PCR; TCRdb has only the in-frame clones, and not every one. Counted here are 150,000 or so clones, over 65% occurring once; the ten biggest clones make up 4.3%. The CDR3 adds up to 11 amino acids, both ends counted. Per the germline V gene, CDR1 is ENHRY and CDR2 is SYGVKD. The chain has TRBV10-3 and TRBJ1-2. The clonotype originates from a man aged 18 to 29 in good health and CMV-seropositive. The sequenced material came from PBMCs. The CDR3: CAIGAEDPPLL.